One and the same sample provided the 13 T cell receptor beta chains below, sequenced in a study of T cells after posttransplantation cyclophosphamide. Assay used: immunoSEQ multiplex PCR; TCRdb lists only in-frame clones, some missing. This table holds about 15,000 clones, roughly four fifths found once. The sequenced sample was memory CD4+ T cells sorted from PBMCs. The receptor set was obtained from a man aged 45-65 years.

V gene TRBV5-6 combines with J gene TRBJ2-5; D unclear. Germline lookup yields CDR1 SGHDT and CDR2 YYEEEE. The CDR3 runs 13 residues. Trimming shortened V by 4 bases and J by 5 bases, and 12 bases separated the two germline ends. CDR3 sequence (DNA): TGTGCCAGCAGCCAAGACGTTAGCGAGACCCAGTACTTC. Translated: CASSQDVSETQYF.

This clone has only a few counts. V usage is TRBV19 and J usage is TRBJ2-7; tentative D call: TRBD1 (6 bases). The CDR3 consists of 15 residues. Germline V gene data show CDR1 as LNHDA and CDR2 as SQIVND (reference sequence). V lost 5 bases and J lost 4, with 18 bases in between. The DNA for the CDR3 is TGTGCCAGTAGTGGGGGCACTGGACGGGCTTACGAGCAGTACTTC. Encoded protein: CASSGGTGRAYEQYF.

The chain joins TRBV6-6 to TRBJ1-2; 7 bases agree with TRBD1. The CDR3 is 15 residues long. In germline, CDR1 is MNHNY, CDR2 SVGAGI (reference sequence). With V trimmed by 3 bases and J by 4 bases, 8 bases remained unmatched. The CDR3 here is CASSYSGTAIYGYTF. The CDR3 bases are TGTGCCAGCAGTTATTCCGGGACAGCAATCTATGGCTACACCTTC.

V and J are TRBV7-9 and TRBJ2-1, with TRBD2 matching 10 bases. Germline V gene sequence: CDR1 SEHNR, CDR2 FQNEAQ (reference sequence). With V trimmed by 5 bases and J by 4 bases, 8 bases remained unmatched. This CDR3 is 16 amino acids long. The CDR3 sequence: CASSGRLAGPYNEQFF. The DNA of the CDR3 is TGTGCCAGCAGCGGCAGACTAGCGGGCCCTTACAATGAGCAGTTCTTC.

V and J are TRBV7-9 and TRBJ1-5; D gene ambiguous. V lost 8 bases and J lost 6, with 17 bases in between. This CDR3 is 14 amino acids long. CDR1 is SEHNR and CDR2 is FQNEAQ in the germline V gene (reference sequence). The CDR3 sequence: CASSKEGSGQPQHF. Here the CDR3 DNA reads TGTGCCAGCTCAAAGGAGGGCTCTGGTCAGCCCCAGCATTTT.

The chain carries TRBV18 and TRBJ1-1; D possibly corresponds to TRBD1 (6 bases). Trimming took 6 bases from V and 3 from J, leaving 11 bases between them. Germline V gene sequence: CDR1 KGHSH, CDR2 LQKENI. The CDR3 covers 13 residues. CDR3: CASSPRQDTEAFF. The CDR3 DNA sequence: TGTGCCAGCTCGCCTCGACAGGACACTGAAGCTTTCTTT.

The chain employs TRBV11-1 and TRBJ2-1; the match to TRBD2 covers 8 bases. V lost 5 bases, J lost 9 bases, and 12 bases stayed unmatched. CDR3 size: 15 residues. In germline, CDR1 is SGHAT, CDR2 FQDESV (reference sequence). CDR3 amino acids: CASSPSWEREFEQFF. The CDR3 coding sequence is TGTGCCAGCAGCCCCTCCTGGGAGCGGGAGTTTGAGCAGTTCTTC. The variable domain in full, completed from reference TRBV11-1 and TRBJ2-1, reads EAEVAQSPRYKITEKSQAVAFWCDPISGHATLYWYRQILGQGPELLVQFQDESVVDDSQLPKDRFSAERLKGVDSTLKIQPAELGDSAMYLCASSPSWEREFEQFFGPGTRLTVL.

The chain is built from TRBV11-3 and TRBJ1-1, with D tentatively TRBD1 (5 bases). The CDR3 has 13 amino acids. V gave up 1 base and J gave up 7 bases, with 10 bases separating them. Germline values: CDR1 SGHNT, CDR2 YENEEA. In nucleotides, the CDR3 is TGTGCCAGCAGCTTAGCCGATACAGGTGAAGCTTTCTTT. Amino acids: CASSLADTGEAFF.

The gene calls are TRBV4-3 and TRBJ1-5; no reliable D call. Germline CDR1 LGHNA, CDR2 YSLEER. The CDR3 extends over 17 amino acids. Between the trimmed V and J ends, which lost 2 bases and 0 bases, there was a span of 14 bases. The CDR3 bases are TGCGCCAGCAGCCAAAAATGGCGGCAGAATAGCAATCAGCCCCAGCATTTT. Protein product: CASSQKWRQNSNQPQHF.

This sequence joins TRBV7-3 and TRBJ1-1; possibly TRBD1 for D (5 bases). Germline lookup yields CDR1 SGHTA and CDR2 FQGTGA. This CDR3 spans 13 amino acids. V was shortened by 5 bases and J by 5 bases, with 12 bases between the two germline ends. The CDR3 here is CASSGGEGTEAFF. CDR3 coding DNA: TGTGCCAGCAGCGGAGGGGAGGGGACTGAAGCTTTCTTT.

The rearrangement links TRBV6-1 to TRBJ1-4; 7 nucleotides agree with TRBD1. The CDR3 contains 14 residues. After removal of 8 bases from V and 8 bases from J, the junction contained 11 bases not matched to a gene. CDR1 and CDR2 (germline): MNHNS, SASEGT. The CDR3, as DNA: TGTGCCAGCGACAGTGGGGGGACAGAGGAAAAACTGTTTTTT. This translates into CASDSGGTEEKLFF.

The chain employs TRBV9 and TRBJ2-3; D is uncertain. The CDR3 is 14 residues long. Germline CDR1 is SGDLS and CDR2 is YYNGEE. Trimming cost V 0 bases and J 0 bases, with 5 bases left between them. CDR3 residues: CASSVASSTDTQYF. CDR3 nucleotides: TGTGCCAGCAGCGTAGCGAGTAGCACAGATACGCAGTATTTT.

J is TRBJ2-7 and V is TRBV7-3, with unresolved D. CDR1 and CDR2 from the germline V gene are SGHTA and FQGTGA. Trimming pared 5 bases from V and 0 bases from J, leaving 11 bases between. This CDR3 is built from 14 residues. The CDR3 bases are TGTGCCAGCAGCCCCCAATCGGGCTCCTACGAGCAGTACTTC. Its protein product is CASSPQSGSYEQYF.